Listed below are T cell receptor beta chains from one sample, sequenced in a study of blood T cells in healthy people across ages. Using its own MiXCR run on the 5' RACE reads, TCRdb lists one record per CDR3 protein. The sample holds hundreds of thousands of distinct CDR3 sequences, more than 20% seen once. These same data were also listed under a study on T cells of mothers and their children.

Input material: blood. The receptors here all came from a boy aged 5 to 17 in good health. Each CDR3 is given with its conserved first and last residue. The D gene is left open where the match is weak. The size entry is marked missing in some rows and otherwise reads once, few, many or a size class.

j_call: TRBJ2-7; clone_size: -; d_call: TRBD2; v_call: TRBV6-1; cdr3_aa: CASSGLVYEQYF; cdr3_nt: TGTGCCAGCAGCGGACTAGTCTACGAGCAGTACTTC
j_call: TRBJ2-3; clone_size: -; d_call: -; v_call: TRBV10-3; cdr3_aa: CATLDSSTDTQYF; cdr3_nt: TGTGCCACTTTGGACTCTAGCACAGATACGCAGTATTTT
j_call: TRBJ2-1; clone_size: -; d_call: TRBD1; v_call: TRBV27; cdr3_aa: CASSLSGTGGVEQFF; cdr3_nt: TGTGCCAGCAGTTTATCCGGGACAGGCGGCGTTGAGCAGTTCTTC
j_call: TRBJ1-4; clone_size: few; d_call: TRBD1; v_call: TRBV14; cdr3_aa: CASSPLGTGGEEKLFF; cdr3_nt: TGTGCCAGCAGCCCCCTGGGGACAGGGGGCGAAGAAAAACTGTTTTTT
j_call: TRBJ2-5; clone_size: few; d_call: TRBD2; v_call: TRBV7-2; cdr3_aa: CASTRLAGGQYQETQYF; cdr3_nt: TGTGCCAGCACCAGACTAGCGGGAGGCCAATACCAAGAGACCCAGTACTTC
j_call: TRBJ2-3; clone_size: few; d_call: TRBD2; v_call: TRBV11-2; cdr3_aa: CASSPGLAGIFDTQYF; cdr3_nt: TGTGCCAGCAGCCCCGGACTAGCGGGAATTTTCGATACGCAGTATTTT
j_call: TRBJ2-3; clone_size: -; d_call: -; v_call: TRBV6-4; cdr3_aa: CASSEAGTGTDTQYF; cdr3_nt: TGTGCCAGCAGTGAGGCGGGGACAGGCACAGATACGCAGTATTTT
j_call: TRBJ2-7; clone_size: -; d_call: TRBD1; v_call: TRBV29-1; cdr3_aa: CSVDLGTGLAYEQYF; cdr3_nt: TGCAGCGTTGATCTGGGGACAGGGTTAGCCTACGAGCAGTACTTC
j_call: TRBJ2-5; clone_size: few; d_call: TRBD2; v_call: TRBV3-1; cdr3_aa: CASSQEASSGGLETQYF; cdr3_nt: TGTGCCAGCAGCCAAGAGGCGTCTAGCGGGGGGCTGGAGACCCAGTACTTC
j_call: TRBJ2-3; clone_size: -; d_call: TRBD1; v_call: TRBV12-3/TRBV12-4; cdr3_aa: CASSPFGTGSDTQYF; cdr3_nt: TGTGCCAGCAGCCCTTTCGGGACAGGATCAGATACGCAGTATTTT
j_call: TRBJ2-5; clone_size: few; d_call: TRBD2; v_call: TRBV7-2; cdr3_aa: CASTLTSGQETQYF; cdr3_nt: TGTGCCAGCACCTTGACTAGCGGCCAAGAGACCCAGTACTTC
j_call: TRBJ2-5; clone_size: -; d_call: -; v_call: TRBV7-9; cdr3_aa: CASSLVALERTF; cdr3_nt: TGTGCCAGCAGCTTAGTGGCACTAGAAAGGACCTTC
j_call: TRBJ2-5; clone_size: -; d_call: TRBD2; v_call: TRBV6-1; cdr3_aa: CASSEHGTSALETQYF; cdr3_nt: TGTGCCAGCAGTGAGCACGGGACTAGCGCATTGGAGACCCAGTACTTC
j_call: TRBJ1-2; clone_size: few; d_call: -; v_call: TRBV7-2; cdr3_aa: CASSRRTTNYGYTF; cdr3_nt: TGTGCCAGCAGCCGAAGGACCACTAACTATGGCTACACCTTC
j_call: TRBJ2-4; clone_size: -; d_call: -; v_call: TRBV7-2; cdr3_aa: CASSLGQEVNIQYF; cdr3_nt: TGTGCCAGCAGCTTAGGGCAGGAGGTTAACATTCAGTACTTC
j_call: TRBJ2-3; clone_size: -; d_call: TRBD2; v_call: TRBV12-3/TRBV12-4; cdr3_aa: CASSLAPSGSPDTQYF; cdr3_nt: TGTGCCAGCAGTTTAGCGCCGAGCGGGAGCCCAGATACGCAGTATTTT